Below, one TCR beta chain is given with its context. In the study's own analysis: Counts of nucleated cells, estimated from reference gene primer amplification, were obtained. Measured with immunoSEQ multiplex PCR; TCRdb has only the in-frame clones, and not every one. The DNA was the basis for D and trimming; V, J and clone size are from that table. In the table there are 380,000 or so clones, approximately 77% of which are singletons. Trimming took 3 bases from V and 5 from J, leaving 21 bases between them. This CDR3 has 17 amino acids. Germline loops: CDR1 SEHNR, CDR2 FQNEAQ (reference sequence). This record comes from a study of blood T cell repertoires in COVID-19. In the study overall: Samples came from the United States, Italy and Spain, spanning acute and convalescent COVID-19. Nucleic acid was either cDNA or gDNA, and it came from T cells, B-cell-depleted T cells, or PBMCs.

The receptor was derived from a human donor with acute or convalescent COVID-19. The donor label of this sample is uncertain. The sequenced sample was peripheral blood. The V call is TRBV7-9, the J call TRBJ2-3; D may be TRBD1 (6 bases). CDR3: CASSLAHGEGEEDTQYF. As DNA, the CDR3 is TGTGCCAGCAGCTTGGCCCACGGAGAGGGGGAAGAAGATACGCAGTATTTT.